Sequencing of this TCR beta chain was carried out in a study of shared clonotypes between healthy human individuals. Original methodology: ImmunoSEQ gave junction-only sequences without quality scores, so filtering differed. Some clones are missing from TCRdb's copy, which holds only in-frame ones; the method was immunoSEQ multiplex PCR. V, J and clone size derive from that table, while D and trimming were established from the DNA sequence. The data hold some 2.3 million clones, with 90% to 95% observed a single time. Comment on this clone: Antigen unknown. Other DNA sequences in the same sample also yield this CDR3.

The study, taken as a whole, reports: The sharing of approximately 5.1% of naive CD4 clonotypes was seen across a handful of donors. Generation probabilities of non-shared clonotypes were lower (relative to those shared by all four donors).

There are 12 residues in the CDR3. Germline CDR1 and CDR2: GTSNPN and SVGIG (reference sequence). V was shortened by 3 bases and J by 6 bases, with 8 bases between the two germline ends. This chain connects TRBV30 to TRBJ2-2; D ambiguous. Sequencing was performed on naive CD4+ T cells from PBMCs. Stated subset: CD45RA+ positively selected. This clonotype was obtained from a man younger than 35 in good health. Some clones in this sample may be carry-over from other donors' samples. CDR3 coding DNA: TGTGCCTGGAGGCCGGGCGCCGGGGAGCTGTTTTTT. Residues: CAWRPGAGELFF. The entire variable domain, with the rest obtained from reference TRBV30 and TRBJ2-2, is as follows: SQTIHQWPATLVQPVGSPLSLECTVEGTSNPNLYWYRQAAGRGLQLLFYSVGIGQISSEVPQNLSASRPQDRQFILSSKKLLLSDSGFYLCAWRPGAGELFFGEGSRLTVL.